Shown below are 28 T cell receptor beta chains from a single sample sequenced in a study of shared clonotypes between healthy human individuals. The assay was immunoSEQ multiplex PCR, and TCRdb's table has in-frame clones only and misses some. This sample has over a million clones, with more than 75% found just once. Specimen: memory CD4+ T cells from PBMCs. Indicated subset: CD45RA-negative fraction. These receptors came from a man between 18 and 35 years old in good health. Some clones in this sample may be carry-over from other donors' samples.

The chain combines TRBV6-5 with TRBJ1-2, with D hard to call. CDR1 and CDR2 (germline): MNHEY, SVGAGI. The V end was cut by 2 bases, the J end by 8 bases, with 12 bases between. The CDR3 totals 13 residues. The DNA of the CDR3 is TGTGCCAGCAGTTACGGGCAGGCGGGGGGCTACACCTTC. Its translation: CASSYGQAGGYTF.

The rearrangement joins TRBV29-1 to TRBJ1-2, with TRBD1 matching over 8 bases. The V gene end was trimmed by 6 bases and the J gene end by 8 bases; junction bases not matched to a gene: 8. Germline loops: CDR1 SQVTM, CDR2 ANQGSEA. This CDR3 has 12 amino acids. The CDR3 nucleotides read TGCAGCGTACAGGACAGGGTTGGAGGCTACACCTTC. Amino acids: CSVQDRVGGYTF.

This clone has only a few counts. The sample carries other DNA sequences with the same CDR3. The gene calls are TRBV5-1 and TRBJ1-2, with D unclear. Trimming stripped 0 bases from V and 2 bases from J, with 8 bases between. The CDR3 extends over 14 amino acids. Germline CDR1 and CDR2: SGHRS and YFSETQ. CDR3 sequence (DNA): TGCGCCAGCAGCTTGGAGTCGACAAACTATGGCTACACCTTC. As protein: CASSLESTNYGYTF.

This chain joins TRBV6-1 and TRBJ1-1; 11 nucleotides match TRBD1. CDR1 MNHNS and CDR2 SASEGT come from the germline V gene. V trimming: 4 bases; J trimming: 4 bases; junction bases outside the gene matches: 2. The CDR3 loop spans 14 amino acids. The CDR3: CASSAGTGGTEAFF. The CDR3 DNA reads TGTGCCAGCAGTGCCGGGACAGGGGGCACTGAAGCTTTCTTT.

This chain uses TRBV7-2 with TRBJ2-1, with D possibly being TRBD2 (5 bases). The germline V and J ends were trimmed by 1 base and 15 bases, with 13 bases remaining between them. The CDR3 totals 12 residues. The germline V gene encodes CDR1 SGHTA and CDR2 FQGNSA. CDR3 amino acids: CASSLGVLALFF. DNA for the CDR3: TGTGCCAGCAGCTTAGGGGTGCTAGCCCTGTTCTTC.

The rearrangement links TRBV19 to TRBJ2-7; unclear D gene. This CDR3 region has 13 residues. The germline gives CDR1 LNHDA, CDR2 SQIVND (reference sequence). V was clipped by 1 base and J by 7 bases, with 11 bases between them. This CDR3 is CASSIGTVGEQYF. The CDR3 DNA reads TGTGCCAGTAGTATAGGCACCGTCGGAGAGCAGTACTTC.

With respect to this clone: This sample includes further DNA sequences coding for the same CDR3. The chain has TRBV5-5 and TRBJ1-1, with D perhaps TRBD1 (5 bases). This CDR3 contains 14 residues. Germline lookup yields CDR1 SGHKS and CDR2 YYEKEE (reference sequence). The V and J ends lost 0 bases and 2 bases respectively, with 8 bases between them. The CDR3 reads CASSLGDLNTEAFF. The CDR3 bases are TGTGCCAGCAGCTTGGGGGACCTAAACACTGAAGCTTTCTTT.

This clone was counted only a few times. The junction departs from germline at one end; a sequencing error may be responsible. The V gene is TRBV5-1, the J gene TRBJ1-1; D not resolved. This CDR3 contains 15 residues. Germline V gene lookup returns CDR1 SGHRS and CDR2 YFSETQ. For the CDR3, the DNA is TGCGCCAGCAGCCCCCCGGATGGGGTGAAGACTGAAGCTTTCTTT. This encodes CASSPPDGVKTEAFF.

This clone was counted many times. Sequence at one end of the junction differs from germline and may be a read error. The CDR3 loop is CASSQWDREAMVLDF. The CDR3 DNA follows: TGTGCCAGCAGTCAATGGGACAGGGAGGCTATGGTGCTTGACTTC. The chain combines TRBV6-6 with TRBJ2-7; the match to TRBD1 covers 9 bases. The CDR3 contains 15 residues. Per the germline V gene, CDR1 is MNHNY and CDR2 is SVGAGI (reference sequence).

The table lists this clone with a few counts. This CDR3 is also generated by other DNA sequences in the sample. This rearrangement joins TRBV5-1 to TRBJ2-7, with D possibly TRBD1 on 5 matching bases. V lost 1 base, J lost 6 bases, and 8 bases lay in between. In germline, CDR1 is SGHRS, CDR2 YFSETQ. The length of the CDR3 is 12 residues. The CDR3 spells CASSLRGLEQYF. For the CDR3, the DNA is TGCGCCAGCAGCTTGAGGGGCCTCGAGCAGTACTTC.

The table lists this clone with a few counts. V is TRBV9 and J is TRBJ2-2, with TRBD2 matching over 7 bases. CDR1 is SGDLS, CDR2 YYNGEE, per germline. The CDR3 consists of 17 residues. Trimming removed 0 bases from V and 0 bases from J; junction bases left unmatched: 5. The CDR3 region has the DNA TGTGCCAGCAGCGTAGCCACTAGCGTTTCGAACACCGGGGAGCTGTTTTTT. This translates into CASSVATSVSNTGELFF.

Comments on this clone: The same CDR3 is also encoded by other DNA sequences in this sample. The chain combines TRBV4-2 with TRBJ2-3; no clear D. V was clipped by 3 bases and J by 5 bases, with 6 bases between them. The CDR3 runs to 12 residues. Germline V gene lookup returns CDR1 LGHNA and CDR2 YNFKEQ. The CDR3 loop is CASSQVGDTQYF. As DNA, the CDR3 is TGTGCCAGCAGCCAGGTGGGAGATACGCAGTATTTT.

The gene calls are TRBV28 and TRBJ2-3; 10 bases are shared with TRBD1. Germline assignment: CDR1 MDHEN and CDR2 SYDVKM. J was trimmed by 4 bases and V by 2 bases; bases with no gene match: 3. The CDR3 runs to 15 residues. CDR3 sequence: CASSLGGQGADTQYF. CDR3 bases: TGTGCCAGCAGTTTAGGCGGACAGGGGGCAGATACGCAGTATTTT.

The gene calls are TRBV10-1 and TRBJ1-2; perhaps TRBD1 as D (5 bases). Germline V lookup: CDR1 WNHNN, CDR2 SYGVQD (reference sequence). The CDR3 runs to 13 residues. Trimming shortened V by 0 bases and J by 7 bases, and 9 bases separated the two germline ends. CDR3 residues: CASSESVGLGYTF. CDR3 sequence (DNA): TGCGCCAGCAGTGAGTCGGTGGGGCTTGGCTACACCTTC.

CDR3 residues: CASSATVLGTQYF. In DNA, the CDR3 is TGTGCCAGCAGCGCAACAGTCCTTGGTACGCAGTATTTT. The gene calls are TRBV7-8 and TRBJ2-3; the D is unclear. V was cut by 5 bases and J by 8 bases, with 14 bases left in between. The CDR3 runs 13 residues. The germline CDR1 and CDR2 sequences are SGHVS and FQNEAQ.

This clone was picked up a small number of times. The chain employs TRBV2 and TRBJ1-5; possible D gene TRBD1, 6 bases. CDR3 length: 13 residues. V was cut by 6 bases and J by 5 bases, with 11 bases left in between. The germline V gene has CDR1 SNHLY and CDR2 FYNNEI. The CDR3 region has the DNA TGTGCCAGCAGGGCGGACAGCCATCAGCCCCAGCATTTT. The encoded protein is CASRADSHQPQHF.

This rearrangement joins TRBV11-2 to TRBJ2-4; 8 nucleotides agree with TRBD1. J was trimmed by 1 base and V by 4 bases; bases with no gene match: 6. The V gene's germline CDR1 is SGHAT and CDR2 FQNNGV. The CDR3 is made up of 16 amino acids. Here the CDR3 reads CASSSWTGNAKNIQYF. The CDR3, as DNA: TGTGCCAGCAGCTCATGGACAGGGAATGCCAAAAACATTCAGTACTTC.

The sample holds a few counts of this clone. This rearrangement joins TRBV18 to TRBJ2-5, with 7 bases that match TRBD1. V trimming: 2 bases; J trimming: 3 bases; junction bases outside the gene matches: 6. The CDR3 spans 15 residues. Per the germline V gene, CDR1 is KGHSH and CDR2 is LQKENI. CDR3 sequence: CASSPSTGLKETQYF. The CDR3 nucleotides read TGTGCCAGCTCACCATCGACAGGGCTAAAAGAGACCCAGTACTTC.

The chain is built from TRBV20-1 and TRBJ2-7; D is unresolved. Trimming removed 5 bases at V and 7 bases at J, with 12 bases between. This CDR3 spans 11 amino acids. CDR1 and CDR2 from the germline V gene are DFQATT and SNEGSKA (reference sequence). In DNA form, the CDR3 reads TGCAGTGCTGGGCTTTTCTTGGAGCAGTACTTC. Protein product: CSAGLFLEQYF.

This chain joins TRBV7-2 and TRBJ1-5, with 8 bases aligning to TRBD1. This CDR3 region has 17 residues. V dropped 5 bases and J dropped 2; count of bases not matched to a gene: 11. Per the germline V gene, CDR1 is SGHTA and CDR2 is FQGNSA. CDR3 protein: CASSPNRGTLGNQPQHF. The CDR3 DNA follows: TGTGCCAGCAGCCCCAACAGGGGGACTTTGGGCAATCAGCCCCAGCATTTT. The full variable domain, rest sourced from reference TRBV7-2 and TRBJ1-5, is GAGVSQSPSNKVTEKGKDVELRCDPISGHTALYWYRQSLGQGLEFLIYFQGNSAPDKSGLPSDRFSAERTGGSVSTLTIQRTQQEDSAVYLCASSPNRGTLGNQPQHFGDGTRLSIL.

This chain links TRBV19 with TRBJ1-1; tentatively, D is TRBD1 (6 bases). CDR3 size: 16 residues. Germline V gene sequence: CDR1 LNHDA, CDR2 SQIVND (reference sequence). With 1 base removed from V and 6 bases from J, the gap between germline ends came to 18 bases. CDR3 region: CASSIGPDRENPEAFF. The CDR3 nucleotides read TGTGCCAGTAGTATAGGACCGGACAGAGAAAACCCTGAAGCTTTCTTT.

This clone was counted between two and nine times. The CDR3 is CAWNRGGEAFF. CDR3 DNA: TGTGCCTGGAACAGAGGGGGTGAGGCTTTCTTT. The chain carries TRBV30 and TRBJ1-1; D may be TRBD1 (6 bases). This CDR3 has 11 residues. V lost 4 bases to trimming and J lost 11 bases, with 14 bases between them. Germline values: CDR1 GTSNPN, CDR2 SVGIG (reference sequence).

This clone was seen once. The gene calls are TRBV7-8 and TRBJ2-2; D possibly corresponds to TRBD2 (5 bases). V was shortened by 1 base and J by 5 bases, with 11 bases between the two germline ends. CDR1 SGHVS and CDR2 FQNEAQ come from the germline V gene. The CDR3 loop spans 15 amino acids. CDR3 sequence (DNA): TGTGCCAGCAGCTTAGTAGGGCCGGGAACCGGGGAGCTGTTTTTT. This encodes CASSLVGPGTGELFF.

The chain has TRBV25-1 and TRBJ1-2, with D possibly being TRBD1 (5 bases). The CDR3 covers 16 residues. V lost 6 bases to trimming and J lost 7 bases, with 24 bases between them. Germline V gene data show CDR1 as MGHDK and CDR2 as SYGVNS. This CDR3 reads CASSRTQTGPVGGYTF. The CDR3 DNA reads as TGTGCCAGCAGCCGAACCCAAACAGGACCGGTCGGTGGCTACACCTTC.

The CDR3 DNA sequence: TGTGCCAGCAGCTCCGGACCGACGGCGAACACCGGGGAGCTGTTTTTT. Protein sequence: CASSSGPTANTGELFF. This chain uses TRBV11-3 with TRBJ2-2; D unclear. Germline loops: CDR1 SGHNT, CDR2 YENEEA. The CDR3 contains 16 residues. V was shortened by 4 bases and J by 0 bases, with 12 bases between the two germline ends.

The chain is built from TRBV11-1 and TRBJ2-3; unclear D gene. Trimming removed 6 bases from V and 3 bases from J, with 7 bases in between. CDR1 is SGHAT and CDR2 is FQDESV in the germline V gene (reference sequence). The CDR3 has 12 residues. The CDR3 reads CASRSRTDTQYF. Written as DNA, the CDR3 is TGTGCCAGCAGGTCTAGAACAGATACGCAGTATTTT. The variable domain in full, completed from reference TRBV11-1 and TRBJ2-3, reads EAEVAQSPRYKITEKSQAVAFWCDPISGHATLYWYRQILGQGPELLVQFQDESVVDDSQLPKDRFSAERLKGVDSTLKIQPAELGDSAMYLCASRSRTDTQYFGPGTRLTVL.

V gene TRBV10-1 combines with J gene TRBJ2-2; 8 bases are shared with TRBD2. The V and J ends lost 5 bases and 7 bases, in that order; junction bases with no gene match: 3. CDR1 is WNHNN, CDR2 SYGVQD, per germline (reference sequence). The length of the CDR3 is 13 residues. CDR3 protein: CASSTSGVGELFF. The CDR3 nucleotides read TGCGCCAGCAGTACTAGCGGAGTCGGGGAGCTGTTTTTT.

The chain joins TRBV12-5 to TRBJ2-2; no clear D. There are 13 residues in the CDR3. The germline V gene encodes CDR1 LGHNT and CDR2 FRNRAP. Trimming stripped 5 bases from V and 6 bases from J, with 10 bases between. The CDR3 reads CASGRSAPGELFF. The CDR3 coding sequence is TGTGCTAGTGGTCGGTCAGCTCCCGGGGAGCTGTTTTTT.